This T cell receptor beta chain was identified during a study of T cells after yellow fever vaccination. Whole-study findings and limits: Weaker, the secondary response peaked sooner, at day 5 versus 15.

TCRdb reanalysed the 5' RACE reads using MiXCR and keeps one entry per CDR3 protein. The sample carries roughly 500,000 distinct CDR3 sequences, 15% to 20% recorded once. V lost 4 bases and J 0 bases, leaving 13 bases between the germline ends. This CDR3 comprises 16 residues. CDR1 LNHDA and CDR2 SQIVND come from the germline V gene (reference sequence). On this clonotype itself: The antigen is undetermined.

The receptor was isolated from a man younger than 45 who received the YFV17D yellow fever vaccine. This chain uses TRBV19 with TRBJ2-1; maybe TRBD2 (5 bases). The source was PBMCs, collected 15 days after the yellow fever booster vaccination. The CDR3: CASSTRGGYSYNEQFF. CDR3 in DNA: TGTGCCAGTAGTACCCGAGGCGGGTACTCCTACAATGAGCAGTTCTTC.